The 18 T cell receptor beta chains given below trace back to one sample, sequenced in a study of cytomegalovirus exposure and HLA in healthy donors (dated by TCRdb to about 2017). Library construction relied on the immunoSEQ multiplex PCR assay. A mixture of 60 forward primers for TCR Vbeta segments and 13 reverse primers for TCR Jbeta segments was used in the multiplex PCR. TCRdb provides this immuneACCESS table in a form limited to in-frame rearrangements. Some clones are lacking; in checked studies, under half of them reflect an unresolved V gene, and why the rest are absent is not known. Recorded for this sample are about 130,000 clones; approximately 81% of them occurred a single time. The ten largest clones represent 0.7% of the sample. Sequencing used PBMCs. The source of these receptors is a man between 18 and 29 years old in good health and CMV-seronegative.

The chain recombines TRBV2 with TRBJ1-5; D is unclear. CDR1 is SNHLY, CDR2 FYNNEI, per germline. V lost 6 bases and J 7 bases, leaving 13 bases between the germline ends. There are 13 residues in the CDR3. CDR3 protein: CASRLTTRQPQHF. In nucleotides, the CDR3 is TGTGCCAGCAGACTGACTACAAGGCAGCCCCAGCATTTT. The full variable domain, completed using reference TRBV2 and TRBJ1-5, is EPEVTQTPSHQVTQMGQEVILRCVPISNHLYFYWYRQILGQKVEFLVSFYNNEISEKSEIFDDQFSVERPDGSNFTLKIRSTKLEDSAMYFCASRLTTRQPQHFGDGTRLSIL.

The table lists this clone with a few counts. The rearrangement joins TRBV18 to TRBJ2-7; the D gene is possibly TRBD1 (7 bases). CDR1 and CDR2 from the germline V gene are KGHSH and LQKENI. The CDR3 has 15 residues. Between the trimmed V and J ends, which lost 1 base and 7 bases, there was a span of 17 bases. CDR3 DNA: TGTGCCAGCTCACCACGGGGGGCAGCCAGGGGGGAGCAGTACTTC. Protein product: CASSPRGAARGEQYF.

This clone was recorded only once. The chain joins TRBV19 to TRBJ1-1; no clear D. With 2 bases removed from V and 1 base from J, the gap between germline ends came to 17 bases. Germline CDR1 is LNHDA and CDR2 is SQIVND (reference sequence). The CDR3 is made up of 17 amino acids. The CDR3 DNA is TGTGCCAGTAGTATAAGGTCTGGTCGGCGGGGGAACACTGAAGCTTTCTTT. The encoded protein is CASSIRSGRRGNTEAFF.

The chain couples TRBV4-2 to TRBJ2-7; no clear D gene. This CDR3 has 12 amino acids. Germline assignment: CDR1 LGHNA and CDR2 YNFKEQ. V was pared by 1 base and J by 6 bases, with 7 bases between. The CDR3 DNA follows: TGTGCCAGCAGCCAAGTTCCGGGCGAGCAGTACTTC. This codes for CASSQVPGEQYF.

In DNA, the CDR3 is TGTGCTAGTGGTTTGGTGAGGACTAGCGGGGCGTACAATGAGCAGTTCTTC. Translated: CASGLVRTSGAYNEQFF. The chain joins TRBV12-5 to TRBJ2-1; 12 nucleotides match TRBD2. The germline V gene has CDR1 LGHNT and CDR2 FRNRAP. V was pared by 0 bases and J by 4 bases, with 4 bases of the junction left unmatched. The length of the CDR3 is 17 residues.

V is TRBV6-1 and J is TRBJ1-1, with a possible D match to TRBD1 (5 bases). The CDR3 spans 14 residues. The germline V gene encodes CDR1 MNHNS and CDR2 SASEGT. Trimming stripped 5 bases from V and 4 bases from J, with 14 bases between. The CDR3 DNA sequence: TGTGCCAGCAGTCAAACCAGGGAGGGCACTGAAGCTTTCTTT. Protein product: CASSQTREGTEAFF.

The J gene is TRBJ1-6, the V gene TRBV13, with 9 positions matching TRBD1. Germline CDR1 is PRHDT and CDR2 is FYEKMQ (reference sequence). The V segment lost 5 bases and the J segment 0 bases; nucleotides outside the gene matches: 8. CDR3 length: 18 residues. The CDR3 sequence: CASSPRQGESSYNSPLHF. DNA for the CDR3: TGTGCCAGCAGCCCCCGACAGGGGGAGAGCTCCTATAATTCACCCCTCCACTTT.

This clone has just a few counts. The chain couples TRBV6-6 to TRBJ1-1; the D is unclear. V shed 5 bases and J shed 5 bases, with 15 bases lying between them. Looked up from germline, CDR1 is MNHNY and CDR2 is SVGAGI (reference sequence). The CDR3 is made up of 14 amino acids. Here the CDR3 DNA reads TGTGCCAGCAGTCTGATCTATCCTTCAACTGAAGCTTTCTTT. Protein: CASSLIYPSTEAFF.

The V gene is TRBV10-2, the J gene TRBJ2-7, with D possibly matching TRBD2 (5 bases). Germline V gene sequence: CDR1 WSHSY, CDR2 SAAADI. The CDR3 is 11 residues long. Trimming left V 2 bases short and J 6 bases short, with 5 bases between. Here the CDR3 reads CASSEGGEQYF. The CDR3 nucleotides read TGCGCCAGCAGTGAGGGAGGCGAGCAGTACTTC.

J is TRBJ2-3 and V is TRBV4-3, with 11 bases fitting TRBD2. The CDR3 runs 18 residues. The germline gives CDR1 LGHNA, CDR2 YSLEER. V was clipped by 0 bases and J by 3 bases; unmatched bases: 8. The CDR3 spells CASSQDASTSGKTDTQYF. The CDR3 nucleotides read TGCGCCAGCAGCCAAGATGCCTCGACTAGCGGGAAGACAGATACGCAGTATTTT.

The chain carries TRBV27 and TRBJ1-1; perhaps TRBD1 as D (5 bases). Per germline, CDR1 MNHEY and CDR2 SMNVEV (reference sequence). The CDR3 is 18 amino acids. Between the trimmed V and J ends, which lost 5 bases and 0 bases, there was a span of 22 bases. This chain's CDR3 is CASSPGRVEGRLNTEAFF. The CDR3 DNA follows: TGTGCCAGCAGTCCCGGTCGGGTGGAGGGGAGGTTGAACACTGAAGCTTTCTTT.

The chain joins TRBV27 to TRBJ1-2; weak D call: TRBD1 (5 bases). CDR1 is MNHEY, CDR2 SMNVEV, per germline (reference sequence). The CDR3 sequence is 14 residues long. The V and J ends lost 0 bases and 5 bases respectively, with 10 bases between them. CDR3 DNA sequence: TGTGCCAGCAGTTTATCGATCAGGGTTTATGGCTACACCTTC. Its translation: CASSLSIRVYGYTF.

The chain carries TRBV29-1 and TRBJ2-1; tentatively, D is TRBD1 (5 bases). Germline loops: CDR1 SQVTM, CDR2 ANQGSEA. Trimming stripped 7 bases from V and 5 bases from J, with 15 bases between. The CDR3 is 13 amino acids. CDR3: CSAGNMGHNEQFF. The CDR3 bases are TGCAGCGCCGGAAACATGGGGCACAATGAGCAGTTCTTC.

In DNA, the CDR3 is TGTGCCAGCAGTTTATCGGAGAACCTCCCAAACTATGGCTACACCTTC. Translation: CASSLSENLPNYGYTF. The V gene is TRBV27, the J gene TRBJ1-2; unclear D gene. Germline-derived CDR1 and CDR2 are MNHEY and SMNVEV (reference sequence). V gave up 0 bases and J gave up 2 bases, with 13 bases separating them. This CDR3 contains 16 residues.

The chain recombines TRBV4-1 with TRBJ2-7; TRBD1 agrees at 9 bases. The CDR3 has 17 residues. The germline V gene has CDR1 MGHRA and CDR2 YSYEKL. The V segment lost 1 base and the J segment 4 bases; nucleotides outside the gene matches: 11. The CDR3 is CASSQAGTGKFKYEQYF. The CDR3 DNA sequence: TGCGCCAGCAGCCAAGCCGGGACAGGGAAGTTTAAGTACGAGCAGTACTTC.

The CDR3 DNA reads as TGTGCCAGCAGTGAAAAACGTGGCTTCCAAGAGACCCAGTACTTC. Protein sequence: CASSEKRGFQETQYF. The rearrangement links TRBV6-1 to TRBJ2-5, with D hard to call. V was cut by 2 bases and J by 1 base, with 11 bases left in between. The germline V gene has CDR1 MNHNS and CDR2 SASEGT. There are 15 residues in the CDR3.

The CDR3 sequence is CASSRTAFSNQPQHF. The CDR3 nucleotides read TGTGCCAGCAGCCGGACAGCCTTTAGCAATCAGCCCCAGCATTTT. The chain links TRBV2 to TRBJ1-5; D is possibly TRBD1 (6 bases). Trimming pared 6 bases from V and 0 bases from J, leaving 12 bases between. CDR1 and CDR2 (germline): SNHLY, FYNNEI. The CDR3 runs 15 residues.

This clone qualifies as medium-sized. The chain links TRBV4-2 to TRBJ2-7, with D tentatively TRBD2 (6 bases). Germline V gene lookup returns CDR1 LGHNA and CDR2 YNFKEQ. Between the trimmed V and J ends, which lost 0 bases and 6 bases, there was a span of 15 bases. The CDR3 contains 15 residues. CDR3 bases: TGTGCCAGCAGCCAAGATCTGGGGGGACCATCCGAGCAGTACTTC. It is translated as CASSQDLGGPSEQYF.